This T cell receptor beta chain was captured by sequencing in a study of early stage breast cancer tumors. Profiled with immunoSEQ multiplex PCR; TCRdb holds only in-frame clones, not every one. The profile shows nearly 70,000 clones, around 80% of them singletons. CDR1 and CDR2 from the germline V gene are SGDLS and YYNGEE. The CDR3 spans 15 residues. Trimming pared 4 bases from V and 5 bases from J, leaving 18 bases between. Points on this clone: What it binds is unknown.

General observations from the study: Tumor and normal breast were distinguished via blood comparison in 14 of 16 patients.

Sequenced: blood. The J gene is TRBJ2-5, the V gene TRBV9; TRBD2 might be the D (5 bases). This TCR was recovered from a person aged 35-49 years with breast cancer. The CDR3 region is CASSSRREPGETQYF. The DNA of the CDR3 is TGTGCCAGCAGCTCTAGAAGGGAGCCTGGGGAGACCCAGTACTTC.